The entry below describes one T cell receptor beta chain. There are 16 residues in the CDR3. The J segment lost 5 bases and the V segment lost 3 bases, leaving 6 bases of the junction unmatched. Per the germline V gene, CDR1 is MNHNY and CDR2 is SVGAGI (reference sequence). This sample is part of a study of T cell changes during pregnancy in multiple sclerosis. Assay used: immunoSEQ multiplex PCR; TCRdb lists only in-frame clones, some missing. This table holds under 30,000 clones, more than 90% found once. The rearrangement links TRBV6-6 to TRBJ2-3, with 12 bases identical to TRBD2. This TCR derives from a female donor in good health, enrolled as a control in a pregnancy study. This specimen was CD8+ T cells from peripheral blood mononuclear cells, taken in the third trimester of pregnancy. The CDR3 here is CASSYRLAGGQDTQYF. The CDR3 DNA is TGTGCCAGCAGTTATAGGCTAGCGGGGGGGCAAGATACGCAGTATTTT.